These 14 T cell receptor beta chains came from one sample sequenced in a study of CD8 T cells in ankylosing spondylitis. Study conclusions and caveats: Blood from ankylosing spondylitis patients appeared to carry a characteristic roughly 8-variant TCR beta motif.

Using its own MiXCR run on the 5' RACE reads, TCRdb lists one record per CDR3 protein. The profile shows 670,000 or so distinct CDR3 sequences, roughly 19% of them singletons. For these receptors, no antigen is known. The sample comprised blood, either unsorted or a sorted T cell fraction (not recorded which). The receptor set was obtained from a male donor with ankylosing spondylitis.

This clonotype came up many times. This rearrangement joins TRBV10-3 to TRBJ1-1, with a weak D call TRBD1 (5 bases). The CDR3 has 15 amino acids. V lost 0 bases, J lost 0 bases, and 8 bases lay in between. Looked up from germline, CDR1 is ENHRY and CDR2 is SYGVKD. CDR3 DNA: TGTGCCATCAGTGAGTCTCAGGGCTTGAACACTGAAGCTTTCTTT. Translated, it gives CAISESQGLNTEAFF.

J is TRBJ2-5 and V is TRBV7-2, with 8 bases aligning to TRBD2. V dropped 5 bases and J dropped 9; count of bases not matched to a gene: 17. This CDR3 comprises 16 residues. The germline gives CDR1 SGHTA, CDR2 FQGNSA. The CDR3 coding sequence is TGTGCCAGCAGCCCCGTTGAGCTAGCGGGCCGCGGGGCCCAGTACTTC. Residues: CASSPVELAGRGAQYF.

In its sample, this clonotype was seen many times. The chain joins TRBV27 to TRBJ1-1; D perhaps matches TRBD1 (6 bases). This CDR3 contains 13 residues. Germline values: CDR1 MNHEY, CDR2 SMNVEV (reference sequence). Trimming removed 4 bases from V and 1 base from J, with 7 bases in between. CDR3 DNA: TGTGCCAGCAGTTGGGGGGCGAACACTGAAGCTTTCTTT. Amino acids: CASSWGANTEAFF.

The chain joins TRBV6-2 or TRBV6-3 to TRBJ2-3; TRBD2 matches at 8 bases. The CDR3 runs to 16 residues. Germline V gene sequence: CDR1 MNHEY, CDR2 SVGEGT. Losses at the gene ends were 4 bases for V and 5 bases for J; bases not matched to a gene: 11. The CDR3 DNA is TGTGCCAGCAGTTCCGGGGGAGCGGGAGAAGGAGATACGCAGTATTTT. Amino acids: CASSSGGAGEGDTQYF.

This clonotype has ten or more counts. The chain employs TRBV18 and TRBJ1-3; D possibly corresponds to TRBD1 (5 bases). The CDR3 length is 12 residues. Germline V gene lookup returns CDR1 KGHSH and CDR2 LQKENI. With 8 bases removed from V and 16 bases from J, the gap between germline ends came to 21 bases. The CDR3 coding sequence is TGTGCCAGCACCGGGACGTCTGAAAGGCGGTATTTT. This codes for CASTGTSERRYF.

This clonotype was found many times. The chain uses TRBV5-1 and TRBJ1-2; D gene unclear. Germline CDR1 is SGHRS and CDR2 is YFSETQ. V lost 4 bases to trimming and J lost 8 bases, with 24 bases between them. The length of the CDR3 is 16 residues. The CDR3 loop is CASSPFGENPTYGYTF. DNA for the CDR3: TGCGCCAGCAGCCCCTTCGGGGAGAACCCGACCTACGGCTACACCTTC.

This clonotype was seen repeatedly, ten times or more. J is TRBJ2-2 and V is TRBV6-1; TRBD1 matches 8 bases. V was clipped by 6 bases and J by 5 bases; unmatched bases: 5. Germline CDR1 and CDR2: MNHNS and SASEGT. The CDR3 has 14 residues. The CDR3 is CASSRDRITGELFF. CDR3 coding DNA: TGTGCCAGCAGCCGGGACAGGATTACCGGGGAGCTGTTTTTT.

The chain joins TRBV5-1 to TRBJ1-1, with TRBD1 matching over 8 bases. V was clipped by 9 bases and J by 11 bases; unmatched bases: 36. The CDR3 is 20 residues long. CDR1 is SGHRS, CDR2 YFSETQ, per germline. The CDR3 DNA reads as TGCGCCACCCACTTTCGGCCCGACAGGGGCAAAGTGAAGGACCAGCTAGGGGCTTTCTTT. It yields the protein CATHFRPDRGKVKDQLGAFF.

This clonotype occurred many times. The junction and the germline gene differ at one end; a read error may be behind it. This CDR3 reads CASSLSRNEQFF. DNA for the CDR3: TGCGCCAGCAGCTTATCCCGGAATGAGCAGTTCTTC. This chain connects TRBV7-9 to TRBJ2-1; unclear D gene. CDR3 size: 12 residues. Germline lookup yields CDR1 SEHNR and CDR2 FQNEAQ (reference sequence). Full variable domain (missing parts from reference TRBV7-9 and TRBJ2-1): DTGVSQNPRHKITKRGQNVTFRCDPISEHNRLYWYRQTLGQGPEFLTYFQNEAQLEKSRLLSDRFSAERPKGSFSTLEIQRTEQGDSAMYLCASSLSRNEQFFGPGTRLTVL.

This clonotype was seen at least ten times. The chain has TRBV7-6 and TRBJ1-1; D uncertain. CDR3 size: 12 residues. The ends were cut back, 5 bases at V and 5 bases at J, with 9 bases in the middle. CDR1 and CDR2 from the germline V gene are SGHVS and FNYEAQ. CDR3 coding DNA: TGTGCCAGCAGCGGAGGAGGGACTGAAGCTTTCTTT. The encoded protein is CASSGGGTEAFF.

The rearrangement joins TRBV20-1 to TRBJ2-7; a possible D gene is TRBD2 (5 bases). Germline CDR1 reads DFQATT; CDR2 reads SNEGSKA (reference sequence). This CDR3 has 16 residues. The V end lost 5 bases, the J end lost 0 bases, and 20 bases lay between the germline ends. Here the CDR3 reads CSAPPLLEPYSYEQYF. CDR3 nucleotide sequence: TGCAGTGCTCCGCCCCTACTAGAACCTTACTCCTACGAGCAGTACTTC.

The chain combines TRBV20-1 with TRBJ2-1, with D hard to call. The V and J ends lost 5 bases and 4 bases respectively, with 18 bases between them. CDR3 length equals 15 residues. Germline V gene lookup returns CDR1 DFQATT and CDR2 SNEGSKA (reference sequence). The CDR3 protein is CSARKLPTQYNEQFF. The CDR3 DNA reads TGCAGTGCTCGGAAACTACCTACCCAATACAATGAGCAGTTCTTC.

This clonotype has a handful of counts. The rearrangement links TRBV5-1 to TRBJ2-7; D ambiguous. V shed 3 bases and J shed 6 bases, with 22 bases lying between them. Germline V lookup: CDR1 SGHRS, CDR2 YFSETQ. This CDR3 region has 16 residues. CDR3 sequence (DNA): TGCGCCAGCAGCTCCGGCCCGGCAGGCGTGGTGTCCGAGCAGTACTTC. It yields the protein CASSSGPAGVVSEQYF.

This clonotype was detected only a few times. The CDR3 here is CASSQRLAGNYEQYF. In nucleotides, the CDR3 is TGTGCCAGCAGCCAAAGACTAGCGGGAAACTACGAGCAGTACTTC. The chain couples TRBV14 to TRBJ2-7, with 11 bases matching TRBD2. Germline V gives CDR1 SGHDN, CDR2 FVKESK. J gave up 3 bases and V 2 bases, and 3 bases lay outside the gene matches. This CDR3 spans 15 amino acids.